The 30 T cell receptor beta chains presented below share a single source sample, sequenced in a study of T cell responses to AZD1222 COVID-19 vaccine. Method: immunoSEQ multiplex PCR; TCRdb's copy keeps in-frame clones and lacks some. This table holds about 200,000 clones, roughly 92% found once. The specimen was peripheral blood, collected on day 0 of AZD1222 vaccination. The receptors originated from an adult in good health.

The J gene is TRBJ2-7, the V gene TRBV7-9; a weak D match, TRBD1 (5 bases). Germline V gene data show CDR1 as SEHNR and CDR2 as FQNEAQ (reference sequence). The V and J ends lost 3 bases and 1 base respectively, with 10 bases between them. This CDR3 has 14 amino acids. Here the CDR3 DNA reads TGTGCCAGCAGCTTCCACAGGCCATCCTACGAGCAGTACTTC. The encoded protein is CASSFHRPSYEQYF.

V usage is TRBV6-2 or TRBV6-3 and J usage is TRBJ2-5; D may be TRBD1 (8 bases). CDR3 length: 13 residues. Trimming shortened V by 7 bases and J by 5 bases, and 14 bases separated the two germline ends. Germline V gene lookup returns CDR1 MNHEY and CDR2 SVGEGT. The CDR3 region has the DNA TGTGCCAGCACCCCACAGGGGGGGGAGACCCAGTACTTC. Protein sequence: CASTPQGGETQYF.

This clone was recorded once. This chain uses TRBV6-1 with TRBJ2-5, with D perhaps TRBD1 (5 bases). Trimming removed 1 base at V and 5 bases at J, with 11 bases between. Germline-derived CDR1 and CDR2 are MNHNS and SASEGT. The CDR3 sequence is 14 residues long. The CDR3 here is CASSEDRSPETQYF. The CDR3 coding sequence is TGTGCCAGCAGTGAAGACAGGTCCCCGGAGACCCAGTACTTC.

Details on this clone: No DNA is shown, since the ends of the CDR3 on it are uncertain; the CDR3 is the one TCRdb lists. The V gene is TRBV27, the J gene TRBJ1-6. Termini included, the CDR3 measures 24 amino acids. The V gene's germline CDR1 is MNHEY and CDR2 SMNVEV (reference sequence). This chain's CDR3 is CASSFSQGAYNSPLHFGNGTPLHF.

The chain employs TRBV5-1 and TRBJ1-4; tentatively, D is TRBD1 (6 bases). The CDR3 runs 15 residues. Between the trimmed V and J ends, which lost 0 bases and 8 bases, there was a span of 14 bases. In germline, CDR1 is SGHRS, CDR2 YFSETQ. This CDR3 reads CASSLVPGAEEKLFF. Here the CDR3 DNA reads TGCGCCAGCAGCTTGGTGCCAGGGGCTGAGGAAAAACTGTTTTTT.

The chain uses TRBV7-9 and TRBJ2-5; 9 nucleotides align to TRBD1. Germline CDR1 and CDR2: SEHNR and FQNEAQ (reference sequence). The CDR3 contains 16 residues. V trimming: 0 bases; J trimming: 5 bases; junction bases outside the gene matches: 7. The CDR3 here is CASSLAGTGFGETQYF. As DNA, the CDR3 is TGTGCCAGCAGCTTAGCTGGGACAGGGTTTGGGGAGACCCAGTACTTC.

The V gene is TRBV19, the J gene TRBJ2-5; no reliable D call. The CDR3 has 14 residues. The germline V and J ends were trimmed by 3 bases and 3 bases, with 11 bases remaining between them. The germline CDR1 and CDR2 sequences are LNHDA and SQIVND (reference sequence). The CDR3 reads CASSIGSGKETQYF. The DNA of the CDR3 is TGTGCCAGTAGTATTGGGTCGGGCAAAGAGACCCAGTACTTC.

This clone was seen once. The chain joins TRBV28 to TRBJ1-2; 9 bases fit TRBD1. J gave up 2 bases and V 6 bases, and 7 bases lay outside the gene matches. The CDR3 sequence is 15 residues long. The germline gives CDR1 MDHEN, CDR2 SYDVKM. Written as DNA, the CDR3 is TGTGCCAGCAGCCCCGGGACAGGGATCAACTATGGCTACACCTTC. Its protein is CASSPGTGINYGYTF.

The J gene is TRBJ1-3, the V gene TRBV5-6; a weak D match, TRBD1 (5 bases). Germline CDR1 and CDR2: SGHDT and YYEEEE. The CDR3 loop spans 15 amino acids. The V gene lost 3 bases and the J gene lost 2 bases, with 12 bases spanning the gap. The CDR3 sequence: CASSSAGLAGNTIYF. Here the CDR3 DNA reads TGTGCCAGCAGCTCCGCGGGGCTGGCTGGAAACACCATATATTTT.

The V gene is TRBV5-1, the J gene TRBJ2-7; 9 bases are shared with TRBD1. CDR1 and CDR2 (germline): SGHRS, YFSETQ. V was clipped by 6 bases and J by 4 bases; unmatched bases: 5. The CDR3 consists of 13 residues. The CDR3 DNA reads TGCGCCAGCAACTGGGACAGGGAGTACGAGCAGTACTTC. Encoded protein: CASNWDREYEQYF.

The rearrangement links TRBV6-5 to TRBJ1-2, with D tentatively TRBD1 (5 bases). The CDR3 totals 13 residues. Germline V lookup: CDR1 MNHEY, CDR2 SVGAGI. Trimming shortened V by 6 bases and J by 8 bases, and 16 bases separated the two germline ends. The CDR3 here is CASSPDTIGGYTF. The CDR3 nucleotides read TGTGCCAGCAGCCCGGACACAATTGGAGGCTACACCTTC.

The chain has TRBV5-6 and TRBJ1-6; maybe TRBD1 (6 bases). The CDR3 runs 15 residues. Trimming cost V 6 bases and J 4 bases, with 14 bases left between them. Germline assignment: CDR1 SGHDT and CDR2 YYEEEE. The CDR3: CASTGRTGYNSPLHF. For the CDR3, the DNA is TGTGCCAGCACCGGACGAACAGGGTATAATTCACCCCTCCACTTT.

The chain joins TRBV5-1 to TRBJ2-1, with 9 bases aligning to TRBD1. The CDR3 sequence is 15 residues long. Germline V CDR1 and CDR2: SGHRS, YFSETQ. With V trimmed by 3 bases and J by 9 bases, 10 bases remained unmatched. The CDR3 DNA follows: TGCGCCAGCAGCTCTGTCCTACAGGGACAGGGTGAGCAGTTCTTC. Encoded protein: CASSSVLQGQGEQFF.

For this clone: Other nucleotide sequences in the sample specify the same CDR3. Written as DNA, the CDR3 is TGCGCCAGCAGCTTGCAGTTGGGACCTTCTCCCTACGAGCAGTACTTC. This translates into CASSLQLGPSPYEQYF. The chain joins TRBV5-1 to TRBJ2-7; D possibly matches TRBD1 or TRBD2 (5 bases each). Per germline, CDR1 SGHRS and CDR2 YFSETQ. V lost 1 base to trimming and J lost 2 bases, with 16 bases between them. The CDR3 sequence is 16 residues long.

This chain uses TRBV6-5 with TRBJ1-4; tentative D call: TRBD1 (5 bases). The CDR3 contains 14 residues. The germline gives CDR1 MNHEY, CDR2 SVGAGI. With 5 bases removed from V and 1 base from J, the gap between germline ends came to 8 bases. The CDR3, as DNA: TGTGCCAGCAGTCCGGGGCTAACTAATGAAAAACTGTTTTTT. It encodes CASSPGLTNEKLFF.

This chain uses TRBV30 with TRBJ1-2, with 7 positions matching TRBD1. Trimming at V came to 1 base and at J to 2 bases, leaving 1 base not matched to a gene. Looked up from germline, CDR1 is GTSNPN and CDR2 is SVGIG (reference sequence). This CDR3 comprises 13 residues. The CDR3 DNA follows: TGTGCCTGGAGTGAACAGGGGAACTATGGCTACACCTTC. Its translation is CAWSEQGNYGYTF.

The chain recombines TRBV18 with TRBJ2-5, with TRBD2 identical over 7 bases. The V and J ends lost 0 bases and 5 bases, in that order; junction bases with no gene match: 3. The CDR3 runs to 14 residues. The germline V gene has CDR1 KGHSH and CDR2 LQKENI. Here the CDR3 reads CASSPPPGGETQYF. CDR3 nucleotide sequence: TGTGCCAGCTCACCACCGCCCGGGGGGGAGACCCAGTACTTC.

The rearrangement links TRBV7-2 to TRBJ2-1; TRBD1 matches at 7 bases. From germline, CDR1 is SGHTA and CDR2 FQGNSA. The V segment lost 11 bases and the J segment 5 bases; nucleotides outside the gene matches: 18. This CDR3 spans 16 amino acids. The CDR3 nucleotides read TGTGCCTCTCGGGCAGGGGGTCCTGTTCCCCACAATGAGCAGTTCTTC. This sequence encodes CASRAGGPVPHNEQFF.

The chain couples TRBV14 to TRBJ1-1; 7 bases match TRBD1. CDR1 is SGHDN, CDR2 FVKESK, per germline. With V trimmed by 5 bases and J by 1 base, 4 bases remained unmatched. The CDR3 runs to 14 residues. The CDR3 region has the DNA TGTGCCAGCAGCTTCAGGGGGTGGAACACTGAAGCTTTCTTT. It specifies CASSFRGWNTEAFF.

The chain has TRBV7-2 and TRBJ1-5; 7 bases align to TRBD1. V shed 1 base, J shed 4 bases, and the junction held 4 bases outside the gene matches. Germline V lookup: CDR1 SGHTA, CDR2 FQGNSA. This CDR3 has 15 residues. The CDR3 protein is CASSLGTGLNQPQHF. The DNA for the CDR3 is TGTGCCAGCAGCTTAGGGACAGGCCTTAATCAGCCCCAGCATTTT.

The chain combines TRBV7-2 with TRBJ2-7; a possible D gene is TRBD1 (5 bases). V was cut by 1 base and J by 9 bases, with 10 bases left in between. CDR3 length: 12 residues. Germline-derived CDR1 and CDR2 are SGHTA and FQGNSA. The CDR3 bases are TGTGCCAGCAGCTTAGGGGGCGTTTGGCAGTACTTC. Amino acids: CASSLGGVWQYF.

V and J are TRBV2 and TRBJ2-3; perhaps TRBD2 as D (5 bases). The CDR3 has 15 residues. Trimming shortened V by 6 bases and J by 4 bases, and 17 bases separated the two germline ends. Per the germline V gene, CDR1 is SNHLY and CDR2 is FYNNEI. CDR3 in DNA: TGTGCCAGCAGGGCTCTGGGGAGCGATTCAGATACGCAGTATTTT. Residues: CASRALGSDSDTQYF.

V is TRBV5-5 and J is TRBJ2-2; tentatively, D is TRBD1 (5 bases). The CDR3 extends over 16 amino acids. V was cut by 1 base and J by 1 base, with 11 bases left in between. Germline V gene sequence: CDR1 SGHKS, CDR2 YYEKEE (reference sequence). Here the CDR3 reads CASSLWGGQNTGELFF. CDR3 in DNA: TGTGCCAGCAGCTTGTGGGGTGGACAGAACACCGGGGAGCTGTTTTTT.

The chain couples TRBV7-2 to TRBJ2-2; 7 bases align to TRBD1. J lost 4 bases, V lost 6 bases, and 14 bases had no gene match. The length of the CDR3 is 17 residues. Germline assignment: CDR1 SGHTA and CDR2 FQGNSA. The CDR3 DNA reads TGTGCCAGCAGGAAAAAGGGACAGCCGCAGGGCACCGGGGAGCTGTTTTTT. It yields the protein CASRKKGQPQGTGELFF.

The chain has TRBV28 and TRBJ1-2, with a weak D call TRBD1 (6 bases). V dropped 2 bases and J dropped 7 bases, with 14 bases sitting between them. The germline gives CDR1 MDHEN, CDR2 SYDVKM. The CDR3 contains 14 residues. CDR3 loop: CASSLPGTRIGYTF. The CDR3 DNA is TGTGCCAGCAGTTTACCCGGGACACGGATTGGCTACACCTTC.

This chain uses TRBV19 with TRBJ1-5; a weak D match, TRBD1 (5 bases). This CDR3 is 14 amino acids long. CDR1 and CDR2 from the germline V gene are LNHDA and SQIVND (reference sequence). Between the trimmed V and J ends, which lost 7 bases and 3 bases, there was a span of 13 bases. Here the CDR3 reads CASMGPGVNQPQHF. CDR3 nucleotides: TGTGCCAGTATGGGACCAGGAGTCAATCAGCCCCAGCATTTT. Full variable domain (rest looked up from reference TRBV19 and TRBJ1-5): DGGITQSPKYLFRKEGQNVTLSCEQNLNHDAMYWYRQDPGQGLRLIYYSQIVNDFQKGDIAEGYSVSREKKESFPLTVTSAQKNPTAFYLCASMGPGVNQPQHFGDGTRLSIL.

The chain couples TRBV5-1 to TRBJ2-3, with 7 bases matching TRBD1. The junction had 5 bases not matched to a gene; V was cut back by 7 bases and J by 6 bases. This CDR3 has 12 amino acids. The germline V gene encodes CDR1 SGHRS and CDR2 YFSETQ. In nucleotides, the CDR3 is TGCGCCAGCGGACAGGTCGGGGATACGCAGTATTTT. Residues: CASGQVGDTQYF.

The chain is built from TRBV14 and TRBJ2-7; D is unresolved. CDR3 length equals 15 residues. Trimming shortened V by 0 bases and J by 2 bases, and 11 bases separated the two germline ends. CDR1 SGHDN and CDR2 FVKESK come from the germline V gene. The CDR3 nucleotides are TGTGCCAGCAGCCAAGATGGTCGCAGCGCCTACGAGCAGTACTTC. Translation gives CASSQDGRSAYEQYF.

The chain is built from TRBV6-5 and TRBJ1-2; tentatively, D is TRBD1 (6 bases). V was clipped by 2 bases and J by 1 base, with 8 bases between them. Per germline, CDR1 MNHEY and CDR2 SVGAGI. This CDR3 contains 14 residues. The chain's CDR3 is CASSYRTDNYGYTF. DNA of the CDR3: TGTGCCAGCAGTTACCGGACAGATAACTATGGCTACACCTTC.

The chain joins TRBV11-2 to TRBJ1-4; 9 bases agree with TRBD1. The ends lost 4 bases at V and 6 bases at J; junction bases unmatched: 3. The germline CDR1 and CDR2 sequences are SGHAT and FQNNGV. The CDR3 is 14 amino acids. The CDR3 is CASSSGQGDEKLFF. CDR3 sequence (DNA): TGTGCCAGCAGCTCGGGACAGGGAGATGAAAAACTGTTTTTT.